One sample yielded the 4 T cell receptor beta chains listed below, sequenced in a study of shared clonotypes between healthy human individuals. Only in-frame clones appear in the TCRdb table, and some are missing; sequencing was by immunoSEQ multiplex PCR. The table shows about 2.2 million clones, with about 92% occurring only once. CD8 cells classed as naive were CD45RO-negative and positively selected for CCR7, excluding terminally differentiated effector memory CD45RA+ cells. Specimen: naive CD8+ T cells from PBMCs. The receptors originated from a man younger than 30 in good health. Some clones in this sample may be carry-over from other donors' samples.

The V and J genes are TRBV4-3 and TRBJ2-2; D not certain. Trimming pared 0 bases from V and 3 bases from J, leaving 8 bases between. Germline CDR1 and CDR2: LGHNA and YSLEER. CDR3 length equals 15 residues. Written as DNA, the CDR3 is TGCGCCAGCAGCCAAGATGGAAGGTACACCGGGGAGCTGTTTTTT. The encoded protein is CASSQDGRYTGELFF.

V usage is TRBV9 and J usage is TRBJ2-1; 8 bases match TRBD2. CDR1 SGDLS and CDR2 YYNGEE come from the germline V gene. The CDR3 extends over 15 amino acids. The junction had 5 bases not matched to a gene; V was cut back by 0 bases and J by 6 bases. For the CDR3, the DNA is TGTGCCAGCAGCGTAGATGATGCGGGGGGCAATGAGCAGTTCTTC. Its protein is CASSVDDAGGNEQFF.

The rearrangement uses TRBV6-6 and TRBJ1-3, with unresolved D. In germline, CDR1 is MNHNY, CDR2 SVGAGI (reference sequence). CDR3 length equals 14 residues. Trimming took 5 bases from V and 0 from J, leaving 8 bases between them. Here the CDR3 DNA reads TGTGCCAGCAGTACGGGAATCTCTGGAAACACCATATATTTT. Encoded protein: CASSTGISGNTIYF.

The V and J genes are TRBV27 and TRBJ2-2; D is possibly TRBD1 (5 bases). V was shortened by 3 bases and J by 7 bases, with 15 bases between the two germline ends. CDR1 and CDR2 from the germline V gene are MNHEY and SMNVEV (reference sequence). The CDR3 consists of 15 residues. The CDR3 spells CASSFSAGSNGELFF. In DNA, the CDR3 is TGTGCCAGCAGTTTTTCGGCAGGGTCTAACGGGGAGCTGTTTTTT.